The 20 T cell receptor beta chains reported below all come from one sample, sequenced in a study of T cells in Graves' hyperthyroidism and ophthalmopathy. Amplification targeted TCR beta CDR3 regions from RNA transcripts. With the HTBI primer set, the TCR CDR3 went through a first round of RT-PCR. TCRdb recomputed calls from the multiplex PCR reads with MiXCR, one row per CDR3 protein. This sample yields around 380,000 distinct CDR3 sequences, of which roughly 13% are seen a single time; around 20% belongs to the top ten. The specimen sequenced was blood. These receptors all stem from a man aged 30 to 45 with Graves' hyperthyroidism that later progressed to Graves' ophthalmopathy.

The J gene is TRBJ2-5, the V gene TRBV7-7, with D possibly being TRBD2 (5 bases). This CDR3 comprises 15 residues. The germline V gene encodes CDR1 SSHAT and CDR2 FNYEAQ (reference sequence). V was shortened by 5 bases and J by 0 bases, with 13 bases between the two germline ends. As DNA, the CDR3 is TGTGCCAGCAGCCAACTTGAGGGAAACCAAGAGACCCAGTACTTC. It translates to CASSQLEGNQETQYF.

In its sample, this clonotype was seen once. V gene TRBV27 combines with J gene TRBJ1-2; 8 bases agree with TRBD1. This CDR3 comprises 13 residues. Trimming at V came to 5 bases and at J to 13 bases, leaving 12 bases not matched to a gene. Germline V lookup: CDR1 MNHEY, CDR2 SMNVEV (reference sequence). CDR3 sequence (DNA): TGTGCCAGCAGTAGACGACCCACAGGGGGTCTCACCTTC. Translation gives CASSRRPTGGLTF.

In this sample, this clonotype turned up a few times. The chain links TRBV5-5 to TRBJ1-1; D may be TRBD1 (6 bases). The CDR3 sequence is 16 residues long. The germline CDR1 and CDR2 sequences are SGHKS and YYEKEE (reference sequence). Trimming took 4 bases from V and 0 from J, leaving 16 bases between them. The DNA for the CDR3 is TGTGCCAGCAGCCCCCTCGGGGGCCTATTGAACACTGAAGCTTTCTTT. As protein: CASSPLGGLLNTEAFF.

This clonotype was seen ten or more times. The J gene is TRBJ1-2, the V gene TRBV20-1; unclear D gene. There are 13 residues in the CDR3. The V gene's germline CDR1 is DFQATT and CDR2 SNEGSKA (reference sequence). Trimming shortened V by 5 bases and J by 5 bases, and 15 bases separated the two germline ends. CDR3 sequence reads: CSARPIGRYGYTF. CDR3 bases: TGCAGTGCTCGGCCCATAGGGAGGTATGGCTACACCTTC.

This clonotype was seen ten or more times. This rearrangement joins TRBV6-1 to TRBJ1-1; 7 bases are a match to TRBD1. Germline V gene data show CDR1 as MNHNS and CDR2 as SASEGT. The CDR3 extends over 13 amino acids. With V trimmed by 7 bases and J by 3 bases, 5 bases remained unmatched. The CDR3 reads CASISDRDTEAFF. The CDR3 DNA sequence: TGTGCCAGCATTAGTGACAGGGACACTGAAGCTTTCTTT.

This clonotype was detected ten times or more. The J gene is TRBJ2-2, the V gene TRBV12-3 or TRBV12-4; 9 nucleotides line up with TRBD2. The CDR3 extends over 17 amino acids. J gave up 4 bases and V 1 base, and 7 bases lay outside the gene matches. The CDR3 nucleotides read TGTGCCAGCAGTTTAGTCGGGGTAGCGGGGGCCACCGGGGAGCTGTTTTTT. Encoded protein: CASSLVGVAGATGELFF.

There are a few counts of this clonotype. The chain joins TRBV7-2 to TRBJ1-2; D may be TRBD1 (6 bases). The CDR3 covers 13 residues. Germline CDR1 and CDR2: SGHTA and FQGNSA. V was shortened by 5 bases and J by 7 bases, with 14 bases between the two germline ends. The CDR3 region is CASSRGAGVGYTF. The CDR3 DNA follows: TGTGCCAGCAGCCGTGGGGCAGGGGTTGGCTACACCTTC.

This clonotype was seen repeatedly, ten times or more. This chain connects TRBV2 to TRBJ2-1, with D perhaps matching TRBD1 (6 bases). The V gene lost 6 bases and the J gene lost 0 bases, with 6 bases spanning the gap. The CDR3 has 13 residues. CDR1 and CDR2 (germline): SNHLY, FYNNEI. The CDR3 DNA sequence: TGTGCCAGCAGGGGGGCCTCCTACAATGAGCAGTTCTTC. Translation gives CASRGASYNEQFF.

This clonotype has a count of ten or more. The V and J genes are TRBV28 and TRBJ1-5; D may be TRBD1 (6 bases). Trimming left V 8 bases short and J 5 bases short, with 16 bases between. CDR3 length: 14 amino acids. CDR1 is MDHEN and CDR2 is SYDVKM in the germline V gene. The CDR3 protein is CASYRDFSDQPQHF. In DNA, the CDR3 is TGTGCCAGCTACAGGGACTTTTCAGATCAGCCCCAGCATTTT.

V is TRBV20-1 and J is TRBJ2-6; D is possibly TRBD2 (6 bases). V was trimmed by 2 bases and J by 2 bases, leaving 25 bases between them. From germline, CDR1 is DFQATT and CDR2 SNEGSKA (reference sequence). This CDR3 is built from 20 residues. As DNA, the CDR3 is TGCAGTGCTAGACTATTCCGGGACTCTGGGAAAAGGACTGGGGCCAACGTCCTGACTTTC. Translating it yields CSARLFRDSGKRTGANVLTF.

DNA for the CDR3: TGTGCCACCCAGGGGGCAGGCACCGGGGAGCTGTTTTTT. Translated, it gives CATQGAGTGELFF. The gene calls are TRBV10-3 and TRBJ2-2; TRBD1 matches at 8 bases. The CDR3 runs 13 residues. V was clipped by 10 bases and J by 4 bases; unmatched bases: 5. Germline lookup yields CDR1 ENHRY and CDR2 SYGVKD.

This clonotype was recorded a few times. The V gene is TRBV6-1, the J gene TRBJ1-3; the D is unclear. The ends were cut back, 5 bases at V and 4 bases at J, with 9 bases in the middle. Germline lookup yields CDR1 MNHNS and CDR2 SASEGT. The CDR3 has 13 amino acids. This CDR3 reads CASSRTTGNTIYF. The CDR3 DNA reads TGTGCCAGCAGTCGGACCACCGGAAACACCATATATTTT.

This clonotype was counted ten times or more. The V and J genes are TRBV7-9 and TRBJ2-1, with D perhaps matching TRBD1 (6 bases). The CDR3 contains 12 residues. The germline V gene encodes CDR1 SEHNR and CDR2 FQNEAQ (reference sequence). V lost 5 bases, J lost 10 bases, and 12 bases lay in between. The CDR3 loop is CASSHDRTEQFF. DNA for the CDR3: TGTGCCAGCAGCCACGACAGGACGGAGCAGTTCTTC.

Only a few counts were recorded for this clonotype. This CDR3 reads CASSYRGYSNQPQHF. The CDR3 DNA reads as TGTGCCAGCAGCTATCGAGGTTATAGCAATCAGCCCCAGCATTTT. The genes are TRBV5-6 and TRBJ1-5; no firm D call. The CDR3 is 15 amino acids. CDR1 SGHDT and CDR2 YYEEEE come from the germline V gene. V was cut by 3 bases and J by 0 bases, with 10 bases left in between.

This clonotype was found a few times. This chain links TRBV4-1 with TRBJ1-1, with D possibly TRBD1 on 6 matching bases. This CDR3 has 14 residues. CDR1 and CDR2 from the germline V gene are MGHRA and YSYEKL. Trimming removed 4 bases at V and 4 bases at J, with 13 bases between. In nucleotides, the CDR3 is TGCGCCAGCAGCCCCCCACAGGACAGCACTGAAGCTTTCTTT. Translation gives CASSPPQDSTEAFF.

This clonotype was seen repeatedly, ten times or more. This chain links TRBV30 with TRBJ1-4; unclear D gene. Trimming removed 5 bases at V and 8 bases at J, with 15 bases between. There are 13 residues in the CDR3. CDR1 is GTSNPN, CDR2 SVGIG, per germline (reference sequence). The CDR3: CAWAPAAWEKLFF. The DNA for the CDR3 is TGTGCCTGGGCCCCCGCGGCGTGGGAAAAACTGTTTTTT.

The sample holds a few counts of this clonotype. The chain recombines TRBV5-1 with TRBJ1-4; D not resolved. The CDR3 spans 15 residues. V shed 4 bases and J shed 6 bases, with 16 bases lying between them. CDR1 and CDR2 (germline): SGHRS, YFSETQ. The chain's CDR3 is CASSKKKDRYEKLFF. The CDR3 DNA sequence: TGCGCCAGCAGCAAGAAGAAGGACCGTTATGAAAAACTGTTTTTT.

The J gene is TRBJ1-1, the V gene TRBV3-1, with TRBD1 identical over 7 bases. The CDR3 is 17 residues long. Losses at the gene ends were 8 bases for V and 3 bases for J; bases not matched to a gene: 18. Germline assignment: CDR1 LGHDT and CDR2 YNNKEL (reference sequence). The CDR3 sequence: CASGEMGQSIGDTEAFF. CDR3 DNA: TGTGCCAGCGGCGAGATGGGACAGTCAATAGGGGACACTGAAGCTTTCTTT.

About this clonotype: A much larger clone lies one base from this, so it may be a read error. The CDR3 sequence is CAGSWDPKNTEAFF. CDR3 sequence (DNA): TGTGCCGGCAGCTGGGACCCAAAGAACACTGAAGCTTTCTTT. The V call is TRBV7-9, the J call TRBJ1-1; possible D gene TRBD1, 5 bases. Germline values: CDR1 SEHNR, CDR2 FQNEAQ (reference sequence). The CDR3 is 14 amino acids.

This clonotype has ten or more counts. Written as DNA, the CDR3 is TGTGCCAGCAGGGGGACAGTCAAAGCTTTCTTT. Its translation is CASRGTVKAFF. The chain is built from TRBV6-1 and TRBJ1-1, with TRBD1 matching 7 bases. Germline CDR1 MNHNS, CDR2 SASEGT. V lost 6 bases, J lost 9 bases, and 4 bases stayed unmatched. This CDR3 is 11 amino acids long.